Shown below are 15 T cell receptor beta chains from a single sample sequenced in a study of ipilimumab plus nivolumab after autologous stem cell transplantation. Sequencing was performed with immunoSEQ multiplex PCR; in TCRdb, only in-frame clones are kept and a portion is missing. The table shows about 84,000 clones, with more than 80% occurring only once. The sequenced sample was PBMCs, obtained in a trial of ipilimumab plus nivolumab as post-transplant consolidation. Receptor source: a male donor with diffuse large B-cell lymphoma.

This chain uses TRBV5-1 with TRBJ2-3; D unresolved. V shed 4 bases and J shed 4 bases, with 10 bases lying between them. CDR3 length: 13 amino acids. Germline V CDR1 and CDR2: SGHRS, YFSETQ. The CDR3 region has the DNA TGCGCCAGCAGCCGACTTGAGGCAGATACGCAGTATTTT. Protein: CASSRLEADTQYF.

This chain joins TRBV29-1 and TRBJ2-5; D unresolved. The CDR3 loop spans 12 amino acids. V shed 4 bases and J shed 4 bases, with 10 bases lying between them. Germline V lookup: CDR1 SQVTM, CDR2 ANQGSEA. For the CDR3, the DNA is TGCAGCGTTGCTCTGGGGTCAGAGACCCAGTACTTC. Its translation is CSVALGSETQYF.

The CDR3 DNA reads TGTGCCAGCAGCCGTGCTACCCGAACGCAGTTCTTC. Translating it yields CASSRATRTQFF. The chain carries TRBV11-2 and TRBJ2-1, with D unresolved. Germline assignment: CDR1 SGHAT and CDR2 FQNNGV. The CDR3 extends over 12 amino acids. The ends were cut back, 5 bases at V and 12 bases at J, with 14 bases in the middle.

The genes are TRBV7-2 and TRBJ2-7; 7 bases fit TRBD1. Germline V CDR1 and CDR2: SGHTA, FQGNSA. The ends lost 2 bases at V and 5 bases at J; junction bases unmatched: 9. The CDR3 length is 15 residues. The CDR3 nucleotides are TGTGCCAGCAGCTTAATGGCAGGGGGTGTCGACGAGCAGTACTTC. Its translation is CASSLMAGGVDEQYF. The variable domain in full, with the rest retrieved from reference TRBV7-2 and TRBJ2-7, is GAGVSQSPSNKVTEKGKDVELRCDPISGHTALYWYRQSLGQGLEFLIYFQGNSAPDKSGLPSDRFSAERTGGSVSTLTIQRTQQEDSAVYLCASSLMAGGVDEQYFGPGTRLTVT.

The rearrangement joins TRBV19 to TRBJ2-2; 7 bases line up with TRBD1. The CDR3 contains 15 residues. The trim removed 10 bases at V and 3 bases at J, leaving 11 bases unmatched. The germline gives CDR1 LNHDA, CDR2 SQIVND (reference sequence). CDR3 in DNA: TGTGCCACTAGAGGGGACAGAGAGGACACCGGGGAGCTGTTTTTT. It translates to CATRGDREDTGELFF.

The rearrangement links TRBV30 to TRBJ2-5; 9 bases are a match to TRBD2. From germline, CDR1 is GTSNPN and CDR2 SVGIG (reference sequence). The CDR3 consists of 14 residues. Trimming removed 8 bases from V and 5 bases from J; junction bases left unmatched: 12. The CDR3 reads CAARGRGGSETQYF. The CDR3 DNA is TGTGCCGCCAGAGGGCGGGGGGGCTCGGAGACCCAGTACTTC. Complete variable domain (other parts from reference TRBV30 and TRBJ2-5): SQTIHQWPATLVQPVGSPLSLECTVEGTSNPNLYWYRQAAGRGLQLLFYSVGIGQISSEVPQNLSASRPQDRQFILSSKKLLLSDSGFYLCAARGRGGSETQYFGPGTRLLVL.

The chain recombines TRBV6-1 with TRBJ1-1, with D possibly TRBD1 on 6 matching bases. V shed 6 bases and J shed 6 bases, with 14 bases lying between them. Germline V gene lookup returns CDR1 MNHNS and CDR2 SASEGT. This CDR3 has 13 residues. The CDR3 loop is CASRTRGMAEAFF. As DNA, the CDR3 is TGTGCCAGCAGAACCAGGGGAATGGCTGAAGCTTTCTTT.

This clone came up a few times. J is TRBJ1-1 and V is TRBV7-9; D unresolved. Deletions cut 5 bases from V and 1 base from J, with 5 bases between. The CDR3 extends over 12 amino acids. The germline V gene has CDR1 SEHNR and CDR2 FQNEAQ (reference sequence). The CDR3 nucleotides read TGTGCCAGCAGCCGCACGAACACTGAAGCTTTCTTT. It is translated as CASSRTNTEAFF.

The CDR3 DNA follows: TGTGCCAGCAGTTTATCCGGGACCGCGCAGTACTTC. It encodes CASSLSGTAQYF. The rearrangement uses TRBV11-3 and TRBJ2-7, with D perhaps being TRBD1 or TRBD2 (5 bases each). The CDR3 consists of 12 residues. Germline assignment: CDR1 SGHNT and CDR2 YENEEA. V was clipped by 6 bases and J by 9 bases, with 15 bases between them.

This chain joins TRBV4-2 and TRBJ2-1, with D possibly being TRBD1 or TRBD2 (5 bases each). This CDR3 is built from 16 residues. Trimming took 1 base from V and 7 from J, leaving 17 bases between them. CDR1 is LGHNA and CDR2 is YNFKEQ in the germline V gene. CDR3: CASSQGGVPGPNEQFF. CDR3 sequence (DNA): TGTGCCAGCAGCCAAGGAGGGGTCCCAGGGCCTAATGAGCAGTTCTTC.

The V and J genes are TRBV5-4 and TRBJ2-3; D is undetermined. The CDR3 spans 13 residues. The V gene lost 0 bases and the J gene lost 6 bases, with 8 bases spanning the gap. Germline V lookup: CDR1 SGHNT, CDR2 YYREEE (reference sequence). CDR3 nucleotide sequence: TGTGCCAGCAGCTTGGGCGGTTGGGATACGCAGTATTTT. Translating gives CASSLGGWDTQYF.

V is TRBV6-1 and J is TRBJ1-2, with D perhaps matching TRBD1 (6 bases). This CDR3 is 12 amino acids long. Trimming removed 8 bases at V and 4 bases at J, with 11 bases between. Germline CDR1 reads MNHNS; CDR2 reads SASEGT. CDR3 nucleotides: TGTGCCAGCGCGCGGACAGCCTATGGCTACACCTTC. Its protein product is CASARTAYGYTF.

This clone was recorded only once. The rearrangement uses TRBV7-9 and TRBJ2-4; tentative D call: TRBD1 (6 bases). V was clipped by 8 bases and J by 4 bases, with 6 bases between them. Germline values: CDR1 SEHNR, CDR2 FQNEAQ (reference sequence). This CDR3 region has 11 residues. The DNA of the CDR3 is TGTGCCAGCCAGGGGAAAAACATTCAGTACTTC. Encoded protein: CASQGKNIQYF.

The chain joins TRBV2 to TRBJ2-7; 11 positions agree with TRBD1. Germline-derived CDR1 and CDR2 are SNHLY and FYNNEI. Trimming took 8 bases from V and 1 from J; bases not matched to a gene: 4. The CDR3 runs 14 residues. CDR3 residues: CASGWDRGSYEQYF. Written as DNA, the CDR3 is TGTGCCAGCGGATGGGACAGGGGGTCCTACGAGCAGTACTTC.

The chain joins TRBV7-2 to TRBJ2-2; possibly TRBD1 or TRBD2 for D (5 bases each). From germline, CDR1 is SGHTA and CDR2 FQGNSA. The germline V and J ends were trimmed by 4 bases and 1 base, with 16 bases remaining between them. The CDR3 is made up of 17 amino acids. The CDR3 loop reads CASSSQTGPRNTGELFF. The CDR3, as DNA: TGTGCCAGCAGCTCACAGACGGGACCCAGGAACACCGGGGAGCTGTTTTTT.